Here is one T cell receptor (beta chain) with its context. These data are taken from a study of human thymus T cells. Measured with immunoSEQ multiplex PCR; TCRdb has only the in-frame clones, and not every one. The sample consists of around 44,000 clones, 94% of them appearing once. The TCR sequence derives from a boy in the first two years of life with a congenital heart defect but otherwise immunologically healthy. The sequencing input was blood.

CDR3 loop: CASSLRAGGPTDTQYF. CDR3 coding DNA: TGTGCCAGCAGCCTCCGAGCGGGGGGGCCCACAGATACGCAGTATTTT. The chain links TRBV7-3 to TRBJ2-3; TRBD2 matches 10 bases. The CDR3 spans 16 residues. J gave up 2 bases and V 5 bases, and 7 bases lay outside the gene matches. In germline, CDR1 is SGHTA, CDR2 FQGTGA.